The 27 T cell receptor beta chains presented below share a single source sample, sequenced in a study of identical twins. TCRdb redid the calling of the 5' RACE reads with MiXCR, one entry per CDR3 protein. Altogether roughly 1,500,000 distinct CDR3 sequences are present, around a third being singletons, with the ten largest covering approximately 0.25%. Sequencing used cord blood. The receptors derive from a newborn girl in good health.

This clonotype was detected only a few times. CDR3 DNA: TGCGCCAGCAGCTTGGCGACAGGGAGGCAAAACATTCAGTACTTC. Translated, it gives CASSLATGRQNIQYF. The chain combines TRBV5-1 with TRBJ2-4; possible D gene TRBD1, 7 bases. The CDR3 totals 15 residues. CDR1 is SGHRS, CDR2 YFSETQ, per germline. With 0 bases removed from V and 5 bases from J, the gap between germline ends came to 12 bases.

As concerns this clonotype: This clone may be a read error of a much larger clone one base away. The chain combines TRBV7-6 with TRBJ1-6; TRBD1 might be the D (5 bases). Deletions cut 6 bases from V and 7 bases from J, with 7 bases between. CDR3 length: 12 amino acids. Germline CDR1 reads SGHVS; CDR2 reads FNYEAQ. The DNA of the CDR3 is TGTGCCAGCAGACAGGAGAATTCACCCCTCCACTTT. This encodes CASRQENSPLHF.

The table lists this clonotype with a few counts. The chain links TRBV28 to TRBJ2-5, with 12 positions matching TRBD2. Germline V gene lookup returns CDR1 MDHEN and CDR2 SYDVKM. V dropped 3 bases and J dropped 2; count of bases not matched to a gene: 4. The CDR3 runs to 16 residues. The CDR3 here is CASSFRLAGEQETQYF. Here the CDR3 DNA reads TGTGCCAGCAGTTTTCGACTAGCGGGAGAGCAAGAGACCCAGTACTTC.

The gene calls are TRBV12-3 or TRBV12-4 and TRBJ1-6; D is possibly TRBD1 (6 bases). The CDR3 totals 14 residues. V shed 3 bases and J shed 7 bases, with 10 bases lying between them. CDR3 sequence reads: CASSLGGENSPLHF. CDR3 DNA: TGTGCCAGCAGTTTGGGGGGCGAGAATTCACCCCTCCACTTT.

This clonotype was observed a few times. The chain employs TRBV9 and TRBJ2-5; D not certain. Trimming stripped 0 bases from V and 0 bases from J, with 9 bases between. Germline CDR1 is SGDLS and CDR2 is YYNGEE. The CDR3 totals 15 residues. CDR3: CASSVGGPYQETQYF. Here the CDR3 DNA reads TGTGCCAGCAGCGTAGGGGGTCCGTACCAAGAGACCCAGTACTTC. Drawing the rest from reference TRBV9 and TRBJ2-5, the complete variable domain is DSGVTQTPKHLITATGQRVTLRCSPRSGDLSVYWYQQSLDQGLQFLIQYYNGEERAKGNILERFSAQQFPDLHSELNLSSLELGDSALYFCASSVGGPYQETQYFGPGTRLLVL.

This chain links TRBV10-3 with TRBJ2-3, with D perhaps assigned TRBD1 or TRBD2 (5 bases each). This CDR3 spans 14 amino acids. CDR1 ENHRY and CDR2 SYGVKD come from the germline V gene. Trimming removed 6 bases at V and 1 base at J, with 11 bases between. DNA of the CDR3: TGTGCCATCAGGCCGGGACCTGGCACAGATACGCAGTATTTT. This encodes CAIRPGPGTDTQYF.

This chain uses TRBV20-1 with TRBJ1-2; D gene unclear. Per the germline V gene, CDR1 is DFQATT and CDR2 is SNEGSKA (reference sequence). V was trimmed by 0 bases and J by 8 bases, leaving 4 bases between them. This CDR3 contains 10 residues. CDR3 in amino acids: CSARDGGYTF. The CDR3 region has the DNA TGCAGTGCTAGAGATGGGGGCTACACCTTC.

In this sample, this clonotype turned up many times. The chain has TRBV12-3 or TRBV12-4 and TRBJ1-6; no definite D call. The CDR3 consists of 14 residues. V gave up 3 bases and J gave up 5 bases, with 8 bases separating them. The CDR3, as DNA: TGTGCCAGCAGTTTTAGGTCCGATAATTCACCCCTCCACTTT. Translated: CASSFRSDNSPLHF.

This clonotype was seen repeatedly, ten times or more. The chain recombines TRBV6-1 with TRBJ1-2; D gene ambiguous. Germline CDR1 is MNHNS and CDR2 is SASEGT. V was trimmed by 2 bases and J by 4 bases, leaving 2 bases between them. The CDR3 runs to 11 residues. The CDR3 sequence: CASSERYGYTF. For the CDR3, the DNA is TGTGCCAGCAGTGAACGCTATGGCTACACCTTC.

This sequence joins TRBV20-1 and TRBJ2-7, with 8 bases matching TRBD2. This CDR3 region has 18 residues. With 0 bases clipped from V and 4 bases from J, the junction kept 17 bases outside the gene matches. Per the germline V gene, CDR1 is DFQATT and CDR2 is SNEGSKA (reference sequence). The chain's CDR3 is CSARDRDYRGGSRYEQYF. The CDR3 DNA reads TGCAGTGCTAGAGATAGGGACTACCGGGGGGGCAGTAGGTACGAGCAGTACTTC.

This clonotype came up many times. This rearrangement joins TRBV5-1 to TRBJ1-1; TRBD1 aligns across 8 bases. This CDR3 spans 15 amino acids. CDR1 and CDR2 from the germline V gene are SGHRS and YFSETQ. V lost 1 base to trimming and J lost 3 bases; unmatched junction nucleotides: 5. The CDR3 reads CASSLPGQGDTEAFF. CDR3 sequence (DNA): TGCGCCAGCAGCTTGCCCGGACAGGGCGACACTGAAGCTTTCTTT. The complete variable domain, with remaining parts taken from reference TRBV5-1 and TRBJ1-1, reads KAGVTQTPRYLIKTRGQQVTLSCSPISGHRSVSWYQQTPGQGLQFLFEYFSETQRNKGNFPGRFSGRQFSNSRSEMNVSTLELGDSALYLCASSLPGQGDTEAFFGQGTRLTVV.

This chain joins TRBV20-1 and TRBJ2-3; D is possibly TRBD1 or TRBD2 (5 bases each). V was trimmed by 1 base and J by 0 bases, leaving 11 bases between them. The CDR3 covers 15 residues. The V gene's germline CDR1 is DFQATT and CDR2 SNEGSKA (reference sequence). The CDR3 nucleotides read TGCAGTGCTAGAGCGCCGGGACCGAGCACAGATACGCAGTATTTT. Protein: CSARAPGPSTDTQYF.

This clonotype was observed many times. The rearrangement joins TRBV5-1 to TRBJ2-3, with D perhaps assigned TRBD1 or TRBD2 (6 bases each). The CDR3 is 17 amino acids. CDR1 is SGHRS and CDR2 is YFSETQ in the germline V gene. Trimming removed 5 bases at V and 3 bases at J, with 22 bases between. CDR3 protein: CASSPSVRQGRTDTQYF. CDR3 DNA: TGCGCCAGCAGTCCGTCCGTAAGGCAGGGGAGGACAGATACGCAGTATTTT.

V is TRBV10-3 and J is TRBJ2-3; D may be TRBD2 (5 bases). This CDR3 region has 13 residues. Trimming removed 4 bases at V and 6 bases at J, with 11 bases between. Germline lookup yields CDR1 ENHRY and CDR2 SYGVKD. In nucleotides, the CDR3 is TGTGCCATCAGTGTCGGGAAAGGTGATACGCAGTATTTT. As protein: CAISVGKGDTQYF.

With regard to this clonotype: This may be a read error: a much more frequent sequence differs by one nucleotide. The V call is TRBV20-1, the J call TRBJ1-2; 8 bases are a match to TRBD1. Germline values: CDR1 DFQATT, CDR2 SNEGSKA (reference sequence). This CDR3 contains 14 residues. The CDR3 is CSTSLRTGNYGYTF. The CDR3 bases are TGCAGTACTAGCCTCCGGACAGGGAACTATGGCTACACCTTC.

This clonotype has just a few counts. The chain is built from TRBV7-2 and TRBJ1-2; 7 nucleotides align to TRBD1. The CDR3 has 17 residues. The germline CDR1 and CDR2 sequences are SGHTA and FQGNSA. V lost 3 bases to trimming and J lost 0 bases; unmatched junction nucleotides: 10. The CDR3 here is CASSLQVTGLANYGYTF. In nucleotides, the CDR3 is TGTGCCAGCAGCTTGCAAGTGACAGGGTTAGCTAACTATGGCTACACCTTC.

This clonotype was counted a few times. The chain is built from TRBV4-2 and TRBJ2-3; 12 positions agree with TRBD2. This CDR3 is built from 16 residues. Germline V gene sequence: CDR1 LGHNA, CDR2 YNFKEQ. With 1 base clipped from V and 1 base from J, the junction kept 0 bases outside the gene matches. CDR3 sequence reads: CASSQGTSGGTDTQYF. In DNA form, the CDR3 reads TGTGCCAGCAGCCAAGGGACTAGCGGGGGCACAGATACGCAGTATTTT.

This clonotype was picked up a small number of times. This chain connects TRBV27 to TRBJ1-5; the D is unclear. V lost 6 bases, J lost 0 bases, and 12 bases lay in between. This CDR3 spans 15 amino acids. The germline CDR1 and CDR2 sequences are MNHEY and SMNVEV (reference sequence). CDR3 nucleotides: TGTGCCAGCAGCAAGGCAGCGCTTAGCAATCAGCCCCAGCATTTT. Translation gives CASSKAALSNQPQHF.

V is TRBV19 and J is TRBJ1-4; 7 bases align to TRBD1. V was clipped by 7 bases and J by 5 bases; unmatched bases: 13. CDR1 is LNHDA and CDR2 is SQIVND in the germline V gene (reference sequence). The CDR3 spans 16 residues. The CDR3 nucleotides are TGTGCCAGTACCCAAAGGCGACAGGGATCGAATGAAAAACTGTTTTTT. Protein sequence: CASTQRRQGSNEKLFF.

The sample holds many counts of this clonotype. CDR3 nucleotides: TGCAGTGCTGGGACAGGGGTCTATGGCTACACCTTC. Translated: CSAGTGVYGYTF. V and J are TRBV20-1 and TRBJ1-2, with 10 bases fitting TRBD1. The CDR3 sequence is 12 residues long. J gave up 4 bases and V 5 bases, and 1 base lay outside the gene matches. In germline, CDR1 is DFQATT, CDR2 SNEGSKA (reference sequence).

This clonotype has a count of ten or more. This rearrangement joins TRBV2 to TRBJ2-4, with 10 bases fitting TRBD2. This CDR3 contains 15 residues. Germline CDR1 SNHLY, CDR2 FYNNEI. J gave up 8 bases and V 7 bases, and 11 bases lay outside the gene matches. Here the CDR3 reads CASTENSGRWDIQYF. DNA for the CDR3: TGTGCCAGCACGGAGAATAGCGGGAGGTGGGACATTCAGTACTTC.

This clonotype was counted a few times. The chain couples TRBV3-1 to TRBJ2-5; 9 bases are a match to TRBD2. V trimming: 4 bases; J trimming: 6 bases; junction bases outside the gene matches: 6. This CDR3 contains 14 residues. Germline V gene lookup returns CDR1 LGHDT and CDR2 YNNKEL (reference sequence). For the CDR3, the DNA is TGTGCCAGCAGCCGCCAGGGACTAGCAAAGACCCAGTACTTC. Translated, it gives CASSRQGLAKTQYF.

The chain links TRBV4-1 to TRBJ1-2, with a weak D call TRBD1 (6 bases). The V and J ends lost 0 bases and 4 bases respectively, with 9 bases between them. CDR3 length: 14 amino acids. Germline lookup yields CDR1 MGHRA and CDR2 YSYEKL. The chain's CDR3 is CASSQDGGRYGYTF. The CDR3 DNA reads TGCGCCAGCAGCCAAGATGGGGGGCGCTATGGCTACACCTTC.

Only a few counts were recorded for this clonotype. For the CDR3, the DNA is TGTGCCAGCAGCGTAGCCATTCAAGTAGACAGGACCTATGGCTACACCTTC. It codes for CASSVAIQVDRTYGYTF. The chain links TRBV9 to TRBJ1-2, with D possibly being TRBD1 (6 bases). This CDR3 is built from 17 residues. V gave up 0 bases and J gave up 4 bases, with 19 bases separating them. Per the germline V gene, CDR1 is SGDLS and CDR2 is YYNGEE.

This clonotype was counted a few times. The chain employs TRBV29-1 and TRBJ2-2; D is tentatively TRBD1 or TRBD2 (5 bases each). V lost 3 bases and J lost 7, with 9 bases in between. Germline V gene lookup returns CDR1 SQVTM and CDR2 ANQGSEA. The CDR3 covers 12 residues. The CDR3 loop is CSVEGDSGELFF. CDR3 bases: TGCAGCGTTGAGGGGGATAGCGGGGAGCTGTTTTTT.

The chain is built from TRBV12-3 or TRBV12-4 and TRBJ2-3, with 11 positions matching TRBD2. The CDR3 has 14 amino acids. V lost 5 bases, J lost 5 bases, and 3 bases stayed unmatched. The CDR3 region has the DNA TGTGCCAGCAGTGGGACTAGCGGTGAAGATACGCAGTATTTT. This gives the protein CASSGTSGEDTQYF.

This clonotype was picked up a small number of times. The CDR3 spells CSASFGGGHNEQFF. The CDR3 DNA reads as TGCAGTGCTAGTTTCGGGGGGGGGCACAATGAGCAGTTCTTC. V usage is TRBV20-1 and J usage is TRBJ2-1; 8 bases are shared with TRBD2. In germline, CDR1 is DFQATT, CDR2 SNEGSKA (reference sequence). The CDR3 totals 14 residues. V gave up 3 bases and J gave up 5 bases; unmatched junction bases: 6.